This T cell receptor beta chain was recorded in a study of CD8 T cells in Susac syndrome. The CDR3 extends over 16 amino acids. Trimming took off 5 bases at V and 0 bases at J, with 14 bases between the two ends. Germline V gene lookup returns CDR1 SGHAT and CDR2 FQNNGV. An amount of RNA that ranged from roughly 0.45 to 1 ug was reverse transcribed with random hexamers. The amplification used immunoSEQ multiplex PCR on TCR beta CDR3; it spanned 54 Vbeta and 13 Jbeta. TCRdb re-analysed the immunoSEQ multiplex PCR reads in MiXCR, keeping a single row per CDR3 protein. The table shows around 270,000 distinct CDR3 sequences, with 75% to 90% occurring only once. Sequencing targeted TCR beta in T cells from blood (CD8+ and CD4+). Patients with stable or active relapsing-remitting disease, all of them treatment-naive, made up the multiple sclerosis controls. Negative isolation yielded CD8+ and CD4+ T cells; FACS enriched TEMRA cells.

The sample consisted of CD8+ T cells from PBMCs. This receptor was taken from a human donor with multiple sclerosis. V usage is TRBV11-2 and J usage is TRBJ2-1; D gene uncertain. The CDR3 region has the DNA TGTGCCAGCAGCCCTCCCGCGGTAAGCTCCTACAATGAGCAGTTCTTC. As protein: CASSPPAVSSYNEQFF.